This T cell receptor beta chain was observed in a study of blood T cells in healthy people across ages. General observations from the study: TCR beta diversity correlated strongly with naive T cell percentage. Donor CMV status was unknown, possibly confounding expanded clonotype changes.

Combining a sample-barcoded 5' primer with a J-beta primer mix, a second PCR ran for roughly 7 to 11 cycles. Each CDR3 protein is one row after TCRdb ran MiXCR on the 5' RACE reads. The table includes around 1,700,000 distinct CDR3 sequences, roughly 30% detected once. In this sample, this clonotype turned up many times. The antigen is not known. V gave up 5 bases and J gave up 5 bases; unmatched junction bases: 15. The CDR3 is 17 residues long. Germline CDR1 is LGHNA and CDR2 is YSLEER. Material: blood. The chain recombines TRBV4-3 with TRBJ2-1; 7 bases are shared with TRBD1. This TCR came from a woman aged 25 to 45 in good health. The CDR3 sequence is CASSSRAGTANDNEQFF. The CDR3 DNA reads TGCGCCAGCAGCTCAAGGGCCGGGACAGCCAACGACAATGAGCAGTTCTTC.